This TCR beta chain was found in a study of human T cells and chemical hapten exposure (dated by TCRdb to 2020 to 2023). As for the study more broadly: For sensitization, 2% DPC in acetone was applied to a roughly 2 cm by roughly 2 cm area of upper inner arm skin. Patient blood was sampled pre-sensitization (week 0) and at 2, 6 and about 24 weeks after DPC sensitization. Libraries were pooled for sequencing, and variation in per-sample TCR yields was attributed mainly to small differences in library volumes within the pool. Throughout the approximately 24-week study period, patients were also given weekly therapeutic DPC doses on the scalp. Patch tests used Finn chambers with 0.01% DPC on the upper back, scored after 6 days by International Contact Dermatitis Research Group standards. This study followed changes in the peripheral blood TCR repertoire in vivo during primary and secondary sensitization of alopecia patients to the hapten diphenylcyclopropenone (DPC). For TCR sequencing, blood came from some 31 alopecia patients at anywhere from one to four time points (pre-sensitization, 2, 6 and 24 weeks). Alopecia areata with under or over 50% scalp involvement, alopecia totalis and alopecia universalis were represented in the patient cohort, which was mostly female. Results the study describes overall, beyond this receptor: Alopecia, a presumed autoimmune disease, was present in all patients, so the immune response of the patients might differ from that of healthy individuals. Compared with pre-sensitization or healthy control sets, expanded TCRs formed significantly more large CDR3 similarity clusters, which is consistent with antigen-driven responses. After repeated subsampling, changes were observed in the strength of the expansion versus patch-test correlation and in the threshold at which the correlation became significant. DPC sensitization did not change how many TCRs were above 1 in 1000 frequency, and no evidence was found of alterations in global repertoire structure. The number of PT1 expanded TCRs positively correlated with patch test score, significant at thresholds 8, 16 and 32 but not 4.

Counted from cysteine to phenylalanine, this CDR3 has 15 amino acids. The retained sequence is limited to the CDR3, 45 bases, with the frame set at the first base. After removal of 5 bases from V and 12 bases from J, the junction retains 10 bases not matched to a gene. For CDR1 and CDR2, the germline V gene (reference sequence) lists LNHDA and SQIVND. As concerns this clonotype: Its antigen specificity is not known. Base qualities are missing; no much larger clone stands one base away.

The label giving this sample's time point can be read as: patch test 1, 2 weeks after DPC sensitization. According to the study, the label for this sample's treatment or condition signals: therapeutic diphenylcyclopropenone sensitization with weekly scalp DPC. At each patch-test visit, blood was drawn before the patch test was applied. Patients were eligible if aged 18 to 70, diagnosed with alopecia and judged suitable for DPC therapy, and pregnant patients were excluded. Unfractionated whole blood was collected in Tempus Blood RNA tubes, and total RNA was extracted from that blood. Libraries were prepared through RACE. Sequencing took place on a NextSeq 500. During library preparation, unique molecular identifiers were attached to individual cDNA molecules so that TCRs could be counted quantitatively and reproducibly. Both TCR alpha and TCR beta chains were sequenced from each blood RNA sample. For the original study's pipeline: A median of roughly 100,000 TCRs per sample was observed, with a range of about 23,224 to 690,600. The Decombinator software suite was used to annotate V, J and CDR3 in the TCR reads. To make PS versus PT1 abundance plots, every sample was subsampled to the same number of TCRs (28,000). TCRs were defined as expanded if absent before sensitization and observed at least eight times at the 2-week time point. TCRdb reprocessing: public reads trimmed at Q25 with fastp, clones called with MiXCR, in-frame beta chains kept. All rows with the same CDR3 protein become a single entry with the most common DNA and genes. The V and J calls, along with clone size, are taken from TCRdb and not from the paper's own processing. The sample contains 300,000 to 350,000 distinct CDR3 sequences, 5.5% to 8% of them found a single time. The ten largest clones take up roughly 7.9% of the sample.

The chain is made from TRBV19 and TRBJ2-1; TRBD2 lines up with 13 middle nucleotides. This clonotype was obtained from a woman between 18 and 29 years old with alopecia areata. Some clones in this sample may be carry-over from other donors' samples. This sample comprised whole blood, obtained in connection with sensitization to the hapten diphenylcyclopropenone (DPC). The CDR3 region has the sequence CASSPGTSGELWQFF. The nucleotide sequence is TGTGCCAGTAGTCCAGGGACTAGCGGGGAGCTTTGGCAGTTCTTC.